One sample yielded the 21 T cell receptor beta chains listed below, sequenced in a study of control samples from healthy donors and cancer patients. The repertoire was sequenced with immunoSEQ multiplex PCR; TCRdb's copy has only in-frame clones and lacks some. The sample consists of 50,000 to 75,000 clones, around 90% of them appearing once. Sequencing was performed on PBMCs. The receptors were sampled from a man in his sixties with colorectal cancer.

V and J are TRBV6-2 or TRBV6-3 and TRBJ1-2; TRBD1 might be the D (6 bases). This CDR3 is 15 amino acids long. The ends were cut back, 5 bases at V and 8 bases at J, with 21 bases in the middle. Germline V gene lookup returns CDR1 MNHEY and CDR2 SVGEGT. The CDR3 DNA reads as TGTGCCAGCAGTCTAAGGGGGACGGGGCGAGTAGGCTACACCTTC. It yields the protein CASSLRGTGRVGYTF.

The chain is built from TRBV7-9 and TRBJ2-2, with 9 nucleotides matching TRBD1. V lost 1 base, J lost 4 bases, and 1 base stayed unmatched. Germline CDR1 reads SEHNR; CDR2 reads FQNEAQ (reference sequence). The CDR3 is 15 amino acids. The chain's CDR3 is CASSLGDRATGELFF. In nucleotides, the CDR3 is TGTGCCAGCAGCTTAGGGGACAGGGCCACCGGGGAGCTGTTTTTT.

J is TRBJ1-1 and V is TRBV4-2; D may be TRBD1 (5 bases). From germline, CDR1 is LGHNA and CDR2 YNFKEQ. Trimming took off 4 bases at V and 0 bases at J, with 12 bases between the two ends. This CDR3 region has 15 residues. This chain's CDR3 is CASSPQQEMNTEAFF. CDR3 sequence (DNA): TGTGCCAGCAGCCCGCAACAGGAGATGAACACTGAAGCTTTCTTT.

This chain uses TRBV2 with TRBJ2-2, with 8 bases that match TRBD1. The J segment lost 3 bases and the V segment lost 6 bases, leaving 3 bases of the junction unmatched. From germline, CDR1 is SNHLY and CDR2 FYNNEI. The CDR3 extends over 14 amino acids. The CDR3 bases are TGTGCCAGCAGGAAGACAGGGGACACCGGGGAGCTGTTTTTT. This codes for CASRKTGDTGELFF.

This chain links TRBV7-9 with TRBJ1-2; 7 nucleotides agree with TRBD1. The ends lost 0 bases at V and 8 bases at J; junction bases unmatched: 12. Germline assignment: CDR1 SEHNR and CDR2 FQNEAQ (reference sequence). CDR3 length: 16 amino acids. The CDR3 protein is CASSLADRKVPGGYTF. CDR3 sequence (DNA): TGTGCCAGCAGCTTAGCGGACAGGAAGGTACCAGGGGGCTACACCTTC.

DNA for the CDR3: TGTGCCATCAGTGAAGGTATCGGAAGAGAGGGCTATGGCTACACCTTC. Translation: CAISEGIGREGYGYTF. V and J are TRBV10-3 and TRBJ1-2; D is unclear. The CDR3 has 16 amino acids. Trimming took 3 bases from V and 4 from J, leaving 18 bases between them. Germline values: CDR1 ENHRY, CDR2 SYGVKD.

The chain links TRBV2 to TRBJ2-3, with D perhaps TRBD1 (6 bases). The V gene's germline CDR1 is SNHLY and CDR2 FYNNEI. CDR3 size: 14 residues. V lost 0 bases, J lost 4 bases, and 8 bases lay in between. The DNA for the CDR3 is TGTGCCAGCAGTGAAGCGCCAGGGGCAGATACGCAGTATTTT. This translates into CASSEAPGADTQYF.

This clone has more than one count but fewer than ten. V is TRBV5-1 and J is TRBJ2-7; 8 nucleotides line up with TRBD2. The germline gives CDR1 SGHRS, CDR2 YFSETQ. J lost 3 bases, V lost 5 bases, and 10 bases had no gene match. CDR3 length: 15 residues. The CDR3 here is CASSTVGGAFYEQYF. CDR3 nucleotides: TGCGCCAGCAGTACCGTCGGGGGGGCGTTCTACGAGCAGTACTTC.

In nucleotides, the CDR3 is TGTGCCAGCGCGGGGGTCGCCGTGAACACCGGGGAGCTGTTTTTT. Translating gives CASAGVAVNTGELFF. V and J are TRBV5-6 and TRBJ2-2, with 7 bases identical to TRBD2. Germline V gene data show CDR1 as SGHDT and CDR2 as YYEEEE. This CDR3 is built from 15 residues. Losses at the gene ends were 7 bases for V and 1 base for J; bases not matched to a gene: 7.

V is TRBV6-5 and J is TRBJ2-2; either TRBD1 or TRBD2 may supply D (5 bases each). Germline CDR1 reads MNHEY; CDR2 reads SVGAGI. This CDR3 is 14 amino acids long. Trimming cost V 4 bases and J 4 bases, with 10 bases left between them. CDR3 nucleotides: TGTGCCAGCAGTTGGGACCATTCCACCGGGGAGCTGTTTTTT. Amino acids: CASSWDHSTGELFF.

The chain employs TRBV5-1 and TRBJ1-2, with D unresolved. V dropped 3 bases and J dropped 1 base, with 13 bases sitting between them. The CDR3 loop spans 15 amino acids. Germline CDR1 is SGHRS and CDR2 is YFSETQ. CDR3 loop: CASSSDPFDNYGYTF. CDR3 DNA: TGCGCCAGCAGCTCGGACCCGTTCGATAACTATGGCTACACCTTC.

The chain combines TRBV10-2 with TRBJ1-3; D might be TRBD1 (5 bases). The CDR3 is 15 residues long. The V end was cut by 8 bases, the J end by 0 bases, with 14 bases between. Looked up from germline, CDR1 is WSHSY and CDR2 is SAAADI. The CDR3 loop is CASRRDSNSGNTIYF. Written as DNA, the CDR3 is TGCGCCAGCCGCCGGGACTCCAACTCTGGAAACACCATATATTTT.

The genes are TRBV5-4 and TRBJ2-5; TRBD2 matches at 11 bases. The trim removed 4 bases at V and 5 bases at J, leaving 7 bases unmatched. The CDR3 has 15 amino acids. Germline V gene lookup returns CDR1 SGHNT and CDR2 YYREEE (reference sequence). This CDR3 reads CASSPLAGGQETQYF. The DNA for the CDR3 is TGTGCCAGCAGCCCCTTAGCGGGGGGGCAGGAGACCCAGTACTTC.

The chain uses TRBV14 and TRBJ2-3; TRBD2 aligns across 13 bases. Losses at the gene ends were 4 bases for V and 3 bases for J; bases not matched to a gene: 4. Looked up from germline, CDR1 is SGHDN and CDR2 is FVKESK. CDR3 length: 16 residues. The CDR3 region has the DNA TGTGCCAGCAGCCGACTAGCGGGGGGCAGGACAGATACGCAGTATTTT. The encoded protein is CASSRLAGGRTDTQYF.

The V gene is TRBV4-1, the J gene TRBJ2-7, with 8 bases fitting TRBD1. Losses at the gene ends were 0 bases for V and 4 bases for J; bases not matched to a gene: 8. The CDR3 covers 16 residues. Germline lookup yields CDR1 MGHRA and CDR2 YSYEKL. For the CDR3, the DNA is TGCGCCAGCAGCCAAGAGGGGACAGGAGGGCTTTACGAGCAGTACTTC. Its protein is CASSQEGTGGLYEQYF.

The gene calls are TRBV5-1 and TRBJ1-1; 7 bases are shared with TRBD1. The CDR3 spans 15 residues. With V trimmed by 2 bases and J by 4 bases, 8 bases remained unmatched. CDR1 and CDR2 from the germline V gene are SGHRS and YFSETQ. The chain's CDR3 is CASSFEGARGTEAFF. In DNA, the CDR3 is TGCGCCAGCAGCTTCGAGGGGGCGCGGGGCACTGAAGCTTTCTTT. Full variable domain (outside the CDR3, taken from reference TRBV5-1 and TRBJ1-1): KAGVTQTPRYLIKTRGQQVTLSCSPISGHRSVSWYQQTPGQGLQFLFEYFSETQRNKGNFPGRFSGRQFSNSRSEMNVSTLELGDSALYLCASSFEGARGTEAFFGQGTRLTVV.

The rearrangement links TRBV3-1 (or the pseudogene TRBV3-2) to TRBJ2-2; 9 bases are a match to TRBD2. The CDR3 has 13 amino acids. V lost 11 bases and J lost 4; bases outside the gene matches: 5. CDR1 and CDR2 (germline): LGHDT, YNNKEL (reference sequence). The CDR3 spells CAGQRGATGELFF. CDR3 bases: TGTGCCGGCCAGCGGGGGGCCACCGGGGAGCTGTTTTTT.

The chain combines TRBV12-5 with TRBJ2-2; maybe TRBD1 (6 bases). Germline V gene sequence: CDR1 LGHNT, CDR2 FRNRAP. The CDR3 extends over 16 amino acids. The V end lost 5 bases, the J end lost 1 base, and 14 bases lay between the germline ends. CDR3 region: CASGLRTAENTGELFF. The CDR3 DNA follows: TGTGCTAGTGGTCTCCGGACAGCTGAGAACACCGGGGAGCTGTTTTTT.

The sample holds a few counts of this clone. The sample has other DNA sequences that encode this CDR3 too. The V call is TRBV10-3, the J call TRBJ2-5; TRBD2 aligns across 9 bases. Germline CDR1 reads ENHRY; CDR2 reads SYGVKD. The length of the CDR3 is 13 residues. Trimming cost V 4 bases and J 7 bases; bases outside gene matches: 4. CDR3 in DNA: TGTGCCATCAGTGGTCCAGCGGGGGGGACCCAGTACTTC. As protein: CAISGPAGGTQYF.

The chain combines TRBV10-1 with TRBJ2-5; D is undetermined. The CDR3 is 13 residues long. The germline CDR1 and CDR2 sequences are WNHNN and SYGVQD (reference sequence). Trimming removed 5 bases at V and 5 bases at J, with 12 bases between. The CDR3 region is CASSIGVDETQYF. The DNA for the CDR3 is TGCGCCAGCAGTATTGGCGTTGACGAGACCCAGTACTTC.

This clone was observed a single time. The chain combines TRBV6-5 with TRBJ2-7, with unresolved D. The germline CDR1 and CDR2 sequences are MNHEY and SVGAGI. This CDR3 is 13 amino acids long. The V and J ends lost 7 bases and 2 bases respectively, with 12 bases between them. The CDR3, as DNA: TGTGCCAGCACTGTGGCAGATACCTACGAGCAGTACTTC. Translation gives CASTVADTYEQYF.